This entry describes one T cell receptor (beta chain). The target of this receptor is not known. Per-nucleotide qualities are absent, and no much larger clonotype sits a single base away. The sample belongs to a study of OX40 agonist ivuxolimab in advanced cancers. Regarding the complete study: Ivuxolimab was an agonistic, fully human IgG2 monoclonal antibody directed against OX40 (CD134), a costimulatory receptor. Intravenous ivuxolimab was administered to patients every 2 weeks at six dose levels: 0.01, 0.1, 0.3, 1.5, 3 and 10 mg/kg. Among the 50 to 55 dose-escalation patients, about 19 had hepatocellular carcinoma, 15 or so melanoma, 9 renal cell carcinoma and 9 head and neck cancer. A male proportion of around 83% and a mean age of about 60 years, ranging from about 20 to 80, were recorded for the dose-escalation cohort. Prior anti-PD-1, anti-PD-L1 or anti-CTLA-4 therapy was permitted, and checkpoint inhibitors had been received by approximately 39% of dose-escalation patients. Partial responses occurred in three dose-escalation patients: two with cutaneous melanoma and one with hepatocellular carcinoma. Peripheral TCRbeta sequencing was intended to test whether TCR sequence diversity was altered and clonal T-cell expansion was caused by ivuxolimab. The paper covers the monotherapy dose-escalation part of the phase I ivuxolimab trial, which included N ≈ 57 patients.

For sequencing of the TCRbeta CDR3 region, genomic DNA was extracted from the sorted cells. The immunoSEQ Assay was used for sequencing of TCRbeta CDR3 regions. Held by TCRdb, this immuneACCESS table contains in-frame sequences only and omits some clones. Under half of the omission traces to an unresolved V gene where checked; the cause of the rest is unknown. Present in this sample are about 35,000 clones, around nine tenths of which were seen just once. In total, the top ten clones hold less than 5% of the sample. The V end loses 2 bases and the J end loses 10 bases, and a stretch of 14 bases separates them. The CDR3, cysteine through phenylalanine, is 13 amino acids long. The read is trimmed to its CDR3 DNA, 39 bases read in frame from base 1. In the germline V gene, CDR1 corresponds to SNHLY and CDR2 to FYNNEI. The trial excluded patients who had a history of autoimmune disease or who were on systemic immunosuppression. Peripheral blood for TCR sequencing was collected from all dose cohorts at baseline, on cycle 4 day 1, and on cycle 7 day 1. Samples were obtained from an open-label, multicenter, first-in-human phase I dose-escalation trial of ivuxolimab. Adults with locally advanced or metastatic melanoma, renal cell carcinoma, hepatocellular carcinoma or head and neck squamous cell carcinoma were enrolled in the trial. Before TCR sequencing, CD4+ T cells and CD8+ T cells were sorted from peripheral blood as separate populations.

What the research found in general, with its limitations: In partial responders in the 0.1-3.0 mg/kg groups, normalized peripheral clonal expansion was found to be among the lowest, especially among CD8+ T cells. Clonal expansion of both CD4+ and CD8+ blood T cells was observed from baseline to week 6 at doses 0.1 to 3.0 mg/kg. On average, CD8+ T cells showed more expanded clones than CD4+ T cells after ivuxolimab. The antigen specificity of the clonally expanded peripheral T cells was not determined. Low levels of normalized T-cell clonal expansion were also seen in some nonresponding patients.

This sequence uses TRBV2 and TRBJ1-1; tentative D gene TRBD1, with 5 bases matching. This TCR derives from an adult with an advanced solid tumor such as melanoma, head and neck, liver or kidney cancer. The sample in question was CD4+ or CD8+ T cells sorted from blood, obtained in a trial of the OX40 agonist ivuxolimab. The sequenced DNA: TGTGCCAGCAGTGAATGGGGGTCTAGAGTAGCTTTCTTT. Translated, this is CASSEWGSRVAFF.